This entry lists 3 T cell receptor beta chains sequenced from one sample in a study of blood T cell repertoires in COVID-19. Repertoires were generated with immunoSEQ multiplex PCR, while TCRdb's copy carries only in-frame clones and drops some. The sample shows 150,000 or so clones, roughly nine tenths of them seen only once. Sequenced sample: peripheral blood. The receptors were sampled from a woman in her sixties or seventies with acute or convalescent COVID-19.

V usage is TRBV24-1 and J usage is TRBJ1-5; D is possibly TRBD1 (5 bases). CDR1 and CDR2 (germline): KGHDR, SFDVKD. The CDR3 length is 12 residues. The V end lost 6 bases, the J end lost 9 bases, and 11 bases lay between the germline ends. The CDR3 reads CATSTREGPQHF. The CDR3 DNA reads TGTGCCACCAGTACCAGGGAGGGGCCCCAGCATTTT.

CDR3 bases: TGTGCCAGCAGGGACAGGGCTAATTCACCCCTCCACTTT. It specifies CASRDRANSPLHF. The V gene is TRBV2, the J gene TRBJ1-6, with 8 positions matching TRBD1. CDR1 and CDR2 from the germline V gene are SNHLY and FYNNEI. J lost 6 bases, V lost 6 bases, and 1 base had no gene match. There are 13 residues in the CDR3. Full variable domain (remainder filled in from reference TRBV2 and TRBJ1-6): EPEVTQTPSHQVTQMGQEVILRCVPISNHLYFYWYRQILGQKVEFLVSFYNNEISEKSEIFDDQFSVERPDGSNFTLKIRSTKLEDSAMYFCASRDRANSPLHFGNGTRLTVT.

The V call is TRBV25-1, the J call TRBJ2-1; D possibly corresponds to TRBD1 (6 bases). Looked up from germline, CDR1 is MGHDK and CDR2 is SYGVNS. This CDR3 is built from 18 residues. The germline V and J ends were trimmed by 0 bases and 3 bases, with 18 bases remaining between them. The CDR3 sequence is CASSEYIQGRGNYNEQFF. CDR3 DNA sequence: TGTGCCAGCAGTGAATATATTCAGGGCAGGGGTAACTACAATGAGCAGTTCTTC. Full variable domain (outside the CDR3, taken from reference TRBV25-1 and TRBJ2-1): EADIYQTPRYLVIGTGKKITLECSQTMGHDKMYWYQQDPGMELHLIHYSYGVNSTEKGDLSSESTVSRIRTEHFPLTLESARPSHTSQYLCASSEYIQGRGNYNEQFFGPGTRLTVL.